This TCR beta chain was captured by sequencing in a study of blood T cell repertoires in COVID-19. Overall study: Sources were T cells, B-cell-depleted T cells, or PBMCs; the material itself was cDNA or gDNA.

CDR3 size: 17 residues. Trimming left V 0 bases short and J 9 bases short, with 23 bases between. Germline CDR1 and CDR2: MGHRA and YSYEKL. Source study methods: Reference gene primer amplification yielded estimated nucleated cell counts. Assay used: immunoSEQ multiplex PCR; TCRdb lists only in-frame clones, some missing. V, J and clone size are those of that table, while D and trimming were read from the DNA. The data contain about 160,000 clones, around 93% of them singletons. The receptor comes from a woman between 45 and 65 years old with acute or convalescent COVID-19. The rearrangement links TRBV4-1 to TRBJ1-1, with no clear D. The sequenced sample was peripheral blood. In DNA, the CDR3 is TGCGCCAGCAGCCAAGAAGGTTCGGGGAGGGTATCTGTTAAAGCTTTCTTT. This codes for CASSQEGSGRVSVKAFF.